What follows is one T cell receptor (beta chain) and its context. What it recognizes is unknown. Use of 60 Vbeta and 13 Jbeta primers characterized the PCR. Libraries were prepared by immunoSEQ multiplex PCR; TCRdb keeps only in-frame clonotypes and omits some of them. This table holds 85,000 to 100,000 clones, approximately 57% found once. Per germline, CDR1 SEHNR and CDR2 FQNEAQ (reference sequence). V gave up 5 bases and J gave up 0 bases, with 16 bases separating them. This CDR3 is built from 17 residues. The data derive from a study of cytomegalovirus exposure and HLA in healthy donors. Regarding the study as a whole: Among TCR beta chains of equal frequency, HLA-associated ones were more clonally expanded in a later analysis.

The clonotype comes from a woman in her 30s in good health and CMV-seronegative. V gene TRBV7-9 combines with J gene TRBJ1-4, with D possibly TRBD1 on 6 matching bases. The sample comprised PBMCs. This CDR3 reads CASSGKRGRATNEKLFF. The CDR3 nucleotides are TGTGCCAGCAGCGGAAAGAGGGGGAGGGCAACTAATGAAAAACTGTTTTTT.